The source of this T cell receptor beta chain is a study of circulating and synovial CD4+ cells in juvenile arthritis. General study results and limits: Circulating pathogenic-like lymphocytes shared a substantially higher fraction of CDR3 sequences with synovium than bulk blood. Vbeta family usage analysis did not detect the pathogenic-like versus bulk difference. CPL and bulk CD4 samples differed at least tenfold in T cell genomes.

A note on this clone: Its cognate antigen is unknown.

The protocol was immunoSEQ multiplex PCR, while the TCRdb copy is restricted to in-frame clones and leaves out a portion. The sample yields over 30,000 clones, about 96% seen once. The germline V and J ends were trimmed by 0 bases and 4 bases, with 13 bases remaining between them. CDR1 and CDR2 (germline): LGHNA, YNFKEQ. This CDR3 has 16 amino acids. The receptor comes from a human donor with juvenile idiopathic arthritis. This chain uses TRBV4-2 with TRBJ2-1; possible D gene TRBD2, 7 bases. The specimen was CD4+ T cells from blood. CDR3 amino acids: CASSQDLGGAYNEQFF. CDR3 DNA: TGTGCCAGCAGCCAAGATCTAGGGGGGGCGTACAATGAGCAGTTCTTC.